Detailed here is one TCR beta chain. The antigen remains unidentified. The PCR used 60 Vbeta and 13 Jbeta primers. Some clones are missing from TCRdb's copy, which holds only in-frame ones; the method was immunoSEQ multiplex PCR. The sample data list 190,000 or so clones. The CDR3 has 16 amino acids. Trimming took 11 bases from V and 0 from J, leaving 19 bases between them. From germline, CDR1 is SNHLY and CDR2 FYNNEI. The entry originates in a study of cytomegalovirus exposure and HLA in healthy donors. General study findings and limits: Within an earlier analysis, most TCR beta V segments proved productive either about 90% or about 30% of the time. Association of approximately 18,000 TCR beta sequences with HLA alleles was found at 0.05 false discovery rate in a later analysis.

This receptor was taken from a boy between 10 and 17 years old in good health and CMV-seronegative. The rearrangement joins TRBV2 to TRBJ2-2; possible D gene TRBD2, 6 bases. Sequences were obtained from PBMCs. As DNA, the CDR3 is TGTGCCGGGATGCGGGACCGTCCCGCGAACACCGGGGAGCTGTTTTTT. Its protein is CAGMRDRPANTGELFF. Looking up the rest from reference TRBV2 and TRBJ2-2 gives the full variable domain: EPEVTQTPSHQVTQMGQEVILRCVPISNHLYFYWYRQILGQKVEFLVSFYNNEISEKSEIFDDQFSVERPDGSNFTLKIRSTKLEDSAMYFCAGMRDRPANTGELFFGEGSRLTVL.